This TCR beta chain is from a study of T cell responses to AZD1222 COVID-19 vaccine. V lost 6 bases to trimming and J lost 2 bases, with 10 bases between them. The CDR3 is made up of 13 amino acids. Germline V lookup: CDR1 MNHEY, CDR2 SVGAGI. General study points: Spike as a whole was targeted by vaccine-associated CD4 TCRs, dominant at 160-218 and 743-854. Reports say nearly half of spike-specific TCRs go after unmutated variant regions. Among the donors, most were white British and more were female, and clonal diversity was possibly underestimated.

Data came from immunoSEQ multiplex PCR; TCRdb stores just in-frame clones and leaves some out. The data contain some 200,000 clones, about 93% of them singletons. Comment on this clone: Its antigen is as yet unknown.

The source was peripheral blood, collected on day 0 of MenACWY control vaccination. The genes are TRBV6-5 and TRBJ1-2; D ambiguous. The sequence was collected from an adult in good health. The CDR3 nucleotides are TGTGCCAGCAGGTCCCTTTGGAACTATGGCTACACCTTC. As protein: CASRSLWNYGYTF.